One and the same sample provided the 5 T cell receptor beta chains below, sequenced in a study of T cell responses to AZD1222 COVID-19 vaccine. TCRdb's copy holds only in-frame clones and misses some; the assay was immunoSEQ multiplex PCR. The sample includes around 120,000 clones, approximately 90% seen only once; the top ten take 11%. This specimen consisted of peripheral blood, obtained on day 0 of MenACWY control vaccination. These receptors were taken from an adult in good health.

CDR3 residues: CASSPGYPVTEAFF. The CDR3 coding sequence is TGTGCCAGCAGCCCCGGGTACCCGGTAACTGAAGCTTTCTTT. The rearrangement joins TRBV9 to TRBJ1-1, with D uncertain. V was clipped by 4 bases and J by 5 bases, with 15 bases between them. In germline, CDR1 is SGDLS, CDR2 YYNGEE. The CDR3 is made up of 14 amino acids.

The rearrangement links TRBV9 to TRBJ2-7; D gene uncertain. The V end lost 2 bases, the J end lost 2 bases, and 14 bases lay between the germline ends. The CDR3 spans 15 residues. Per the germline V gene, CDR1 is SGDLS and CDR2 is YYNGEE. The CDR3 loop is CASSVGGYSPYEQYF. In DNA, the CDR3 is TGTGCCAGCAGCGTCGGCGGCTACAGCCCCTACGAGCAGTACTTC.

The rearrangement uses TRBV7-9 and TRBJ2-5; possible D gene TRBD2, 6 bases. This CDR3 has 15 amino acids. Germline assignment: CDR1 SEHNR and CDR2 FQNEAQ (reference sequence). V was trimmed by 5 bases and J by 4 bases, leaving 17 bases between them. The DNA for the CDR3 is TGTGCCAGCAGCCCCCGTGGGCAGGGAGGAGAGACCCAGTACTTC. Translation gives CASSPRGQGGETQYF.

This sequence joins TRBV5-4 and TRBJ2-5; D is possibly TRBD1 (6 bases). This CDR3 contains 16 residues. CDR1 and CDR2 (germline): SGHNT, YYREEE (reference sequence). Trimming left V 4 bases short and J 5 bases short, with 21 bases between. Here the CDR3 DNA reads TGTGCCAGCAGCCCCCCGGGACACCCCTCGAGGGAGACCCAGTACTTC. Translating it yields CASSPPGHPSRETQYF.

CDR3: CASSLQGQIPGNTIYF. CDR3 coding DNA: TGTGCCAGCAGCCTCCAAGGACAGATCCCTGGAAACACCATATATTTT. J is TRBJ1-3 and V is TRBV7-9; TRBD1 might be the D (6 bases). The CDR3 totals 16 residues. Germline-derived CDR1 and CDR2 are SEHNR and FQNEAQ (reference sequence). The V end was cut by 5 bases, the J end by 2 bases, with 16 bases between.